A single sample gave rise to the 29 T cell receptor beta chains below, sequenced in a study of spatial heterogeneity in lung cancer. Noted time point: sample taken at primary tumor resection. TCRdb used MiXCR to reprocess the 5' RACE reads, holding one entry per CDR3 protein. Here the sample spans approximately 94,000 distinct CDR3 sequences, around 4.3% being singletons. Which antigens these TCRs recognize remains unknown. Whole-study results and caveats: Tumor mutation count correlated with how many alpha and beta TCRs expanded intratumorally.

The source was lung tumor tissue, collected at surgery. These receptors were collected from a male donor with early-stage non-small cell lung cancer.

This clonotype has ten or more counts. The CDR3 sequence is CATEGENEKLFF. DNA of the CDR3: TGTGCCACCGAGGGCGAGAACGAAAAACTGTTTTTT. This sequence joins TRBV24-1 and TRBJ1-4; D gene unclear. Germline loops: CDR1 KGHDR, CDR2 SFDVKD. V was clipped by 9 bases and J by 8 bases, with 12 bases between them. CDR3 size: 12 residues.

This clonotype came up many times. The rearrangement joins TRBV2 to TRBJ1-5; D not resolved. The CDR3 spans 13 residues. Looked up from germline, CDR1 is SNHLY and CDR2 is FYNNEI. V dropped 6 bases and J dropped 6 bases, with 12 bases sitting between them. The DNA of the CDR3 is TGTGCCAGCAGGATAGGGCCCTCTCAGCCCCAGCATTTT. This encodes CASRIGPSQPQHF.

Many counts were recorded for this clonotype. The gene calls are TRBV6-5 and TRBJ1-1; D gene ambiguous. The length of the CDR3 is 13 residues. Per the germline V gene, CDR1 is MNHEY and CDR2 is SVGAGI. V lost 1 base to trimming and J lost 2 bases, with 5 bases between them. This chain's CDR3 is CASSYWANTEAFF. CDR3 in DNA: TGTGCCAGCAGTTACTGGGCAAACACTGAAGCTTTCTTT.

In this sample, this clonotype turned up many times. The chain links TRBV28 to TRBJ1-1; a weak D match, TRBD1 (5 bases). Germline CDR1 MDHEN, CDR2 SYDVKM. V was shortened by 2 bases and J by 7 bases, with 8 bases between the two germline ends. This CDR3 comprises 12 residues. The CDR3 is CASSLTRVEAFF. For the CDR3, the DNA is TGTGCCAGCAGTTTAACCAGGGTTGAAGCTTTCTTT. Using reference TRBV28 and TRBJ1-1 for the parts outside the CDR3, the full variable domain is DVKVTQSSRYLVKRTGEKVFLECVQDMDHENMFWYRQDPGLGLRLIYFSYDVKMKEKGDIPEGYSVSREKKERFSLILESASTNQTSMYLCASSLTRVEAFFGQGTRLTVV.

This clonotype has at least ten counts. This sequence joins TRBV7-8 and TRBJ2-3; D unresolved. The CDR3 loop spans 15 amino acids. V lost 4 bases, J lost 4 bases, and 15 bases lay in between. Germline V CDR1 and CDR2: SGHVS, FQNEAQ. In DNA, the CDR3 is TGTGCCAGCAGCTCCCTACGGTTAGCAGCAGATACGCAGTATTTT. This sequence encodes CASSSLRLAADTQYF.

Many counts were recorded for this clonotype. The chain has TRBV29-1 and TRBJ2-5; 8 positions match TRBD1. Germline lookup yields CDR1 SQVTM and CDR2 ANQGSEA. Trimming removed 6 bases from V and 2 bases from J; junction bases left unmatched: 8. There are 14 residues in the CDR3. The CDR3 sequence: CSVTPGQGQETQYF. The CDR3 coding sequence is TGCAGCGTCACCCCCGGACAGGGACAAGAGACCCAGTACTTC.

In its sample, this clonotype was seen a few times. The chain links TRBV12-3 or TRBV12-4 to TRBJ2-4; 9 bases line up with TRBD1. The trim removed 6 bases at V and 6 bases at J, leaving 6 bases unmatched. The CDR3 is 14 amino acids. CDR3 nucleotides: TGTGCCAGCAGCGCTGGGACAGGGAGAAACATTCAGTACTTC. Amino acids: CASSAGTGRNIQYF.

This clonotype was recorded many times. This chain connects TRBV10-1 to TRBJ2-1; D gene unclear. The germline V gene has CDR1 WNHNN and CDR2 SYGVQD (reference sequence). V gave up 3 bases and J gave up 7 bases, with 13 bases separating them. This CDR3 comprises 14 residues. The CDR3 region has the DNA TGCGCCAGCAGTGATACCGGACCCCGGAATGAGCAGTTCTTC. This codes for CASSDTGPRNEQFF.

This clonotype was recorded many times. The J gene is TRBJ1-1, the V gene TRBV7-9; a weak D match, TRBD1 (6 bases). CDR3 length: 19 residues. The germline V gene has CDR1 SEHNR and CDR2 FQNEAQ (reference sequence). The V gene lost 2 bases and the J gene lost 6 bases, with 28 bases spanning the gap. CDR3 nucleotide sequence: TGTGCCAGCAGCTTAATAAAGGAAGGGGACATTTCGAGGAGGGCTGAAGCTTTCTTT. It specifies CASSLIKEGDISRRAEAFF. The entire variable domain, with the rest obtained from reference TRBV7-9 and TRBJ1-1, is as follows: DTGVSQNPRHKITKRGQNVTFRCDPISEHNRLYWYRQTLGQGPEFLTYFQNEAQLEKSRLLSDRFSAERPKGSFSTLEIQRTEQGDSAMYLCASSLIKEGDISRRAEAFFGQGTRLTVV.

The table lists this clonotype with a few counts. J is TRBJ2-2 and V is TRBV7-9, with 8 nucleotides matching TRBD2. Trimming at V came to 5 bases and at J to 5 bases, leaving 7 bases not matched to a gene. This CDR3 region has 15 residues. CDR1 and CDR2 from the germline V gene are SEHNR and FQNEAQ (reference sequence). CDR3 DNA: TGTGCCAGCAGCCTGAGCGGGAGTTGGACCGGGGAGCTGTTTTTT. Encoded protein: CASSLSGSWTGELFF.

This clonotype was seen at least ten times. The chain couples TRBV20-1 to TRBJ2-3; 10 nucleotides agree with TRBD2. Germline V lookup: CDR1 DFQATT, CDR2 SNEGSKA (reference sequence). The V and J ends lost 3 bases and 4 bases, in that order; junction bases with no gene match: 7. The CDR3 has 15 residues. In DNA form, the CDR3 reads TGCAGTGCTAGTTGGCTAGCGGGAGACGCAGATACGCAGTATTTT. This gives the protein CSASWLAGDADTQYF.

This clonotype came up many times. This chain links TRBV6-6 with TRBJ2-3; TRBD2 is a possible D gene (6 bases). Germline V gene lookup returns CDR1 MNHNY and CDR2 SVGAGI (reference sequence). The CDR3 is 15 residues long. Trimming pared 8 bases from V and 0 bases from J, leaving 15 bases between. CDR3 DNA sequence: TGTGCCAGCTTCTCCCGGGGAGGTAGCACAGATACGCAGTATTTT. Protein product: CASFSRGGSTDTQYF.

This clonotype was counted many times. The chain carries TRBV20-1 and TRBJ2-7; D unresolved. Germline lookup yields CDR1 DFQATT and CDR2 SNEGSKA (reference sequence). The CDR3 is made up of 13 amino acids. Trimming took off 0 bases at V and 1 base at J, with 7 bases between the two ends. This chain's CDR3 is CSARDPYSYEQYF. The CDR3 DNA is TGCAGTGCTAGAGATCCCTATTCCTACGAGCAGTACTTC.

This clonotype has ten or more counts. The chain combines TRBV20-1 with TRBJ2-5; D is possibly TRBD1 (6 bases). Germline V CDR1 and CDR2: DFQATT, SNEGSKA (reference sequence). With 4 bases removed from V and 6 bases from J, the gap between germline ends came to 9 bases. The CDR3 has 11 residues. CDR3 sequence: CSAKDRQTQYF. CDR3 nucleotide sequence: TGCAGTGCTAAGGACAGACAGACCCAGTACTTC.

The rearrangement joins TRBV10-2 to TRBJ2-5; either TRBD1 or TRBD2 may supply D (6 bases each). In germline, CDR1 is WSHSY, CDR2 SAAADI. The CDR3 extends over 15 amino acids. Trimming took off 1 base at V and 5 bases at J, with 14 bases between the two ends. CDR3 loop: CASSEFLGGKETQYF. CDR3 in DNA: TGCGCCAGCAGTGAGTTTTTGGGGGGCAAGGAGACCCAGTACTTC.

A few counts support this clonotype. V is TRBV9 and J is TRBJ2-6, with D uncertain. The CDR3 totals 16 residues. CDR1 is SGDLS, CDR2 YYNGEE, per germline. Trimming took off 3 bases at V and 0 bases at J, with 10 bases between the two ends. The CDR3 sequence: CASSALHVSGANVLTF. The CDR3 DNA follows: TGTGCCAGCAGCGCCCTTCATGTCTCTGGGGCCAACGTCCTGACTTTC.

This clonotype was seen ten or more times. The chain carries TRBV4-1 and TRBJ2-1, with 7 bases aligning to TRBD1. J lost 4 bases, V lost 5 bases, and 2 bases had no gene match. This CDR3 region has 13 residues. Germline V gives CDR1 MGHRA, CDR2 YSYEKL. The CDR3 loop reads CASSETGYNEQFF. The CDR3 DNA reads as TGCGCCAGCAGCGAGACAGGGTACAATGAGCAGTTCTTC.

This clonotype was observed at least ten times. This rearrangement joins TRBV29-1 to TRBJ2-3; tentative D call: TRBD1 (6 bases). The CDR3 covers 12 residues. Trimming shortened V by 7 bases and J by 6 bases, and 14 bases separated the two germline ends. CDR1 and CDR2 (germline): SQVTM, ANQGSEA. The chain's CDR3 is CSGEAGVDTQYF. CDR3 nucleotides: TGCAGCGGAGAAGCAGGGGTGGATACGCAGTATTTT.

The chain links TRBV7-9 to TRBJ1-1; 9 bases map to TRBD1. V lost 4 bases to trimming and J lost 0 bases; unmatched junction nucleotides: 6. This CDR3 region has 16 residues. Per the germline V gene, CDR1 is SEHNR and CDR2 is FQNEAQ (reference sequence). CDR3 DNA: TGTGCCAGCAGCTACACAGGGGGCCCCTTGAACACTGAAGCTTTCTTT. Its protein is CASSYTGGPLNTEAFF.

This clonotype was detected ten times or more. Here the CDR3 reads CSARGPPPGPDTQYF. CDR3 coding DNA: TGCAGTGCTAGAGGCCCACCCCCGGGCCCAGATACGCAGTATTTT. The V call is TRBV20-1, the J call TRBJ2-3, with no clear D. CDR3 size: 15 residues. Between the trimmed V and J ends, which lost 1 base and 4 bases, there was a span of 15 bases. Germline CDR1 reads DFQATT; CDR2 reads SNEGSKA (reference sequence).

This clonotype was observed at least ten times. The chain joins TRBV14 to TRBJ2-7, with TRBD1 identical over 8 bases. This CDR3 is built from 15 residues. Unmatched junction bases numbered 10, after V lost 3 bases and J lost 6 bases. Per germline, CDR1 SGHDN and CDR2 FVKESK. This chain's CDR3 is CASSQDRVFAAEQYF. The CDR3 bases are TGTGCCAGCAGCCAGGACAGGGTGTTCGCTGCCGAGCAGTACTTC. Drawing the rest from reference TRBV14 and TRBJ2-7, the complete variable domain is EAGVTQFPSHSVIEKGQTVTLRCDPISGHDNLYWYRRVMGKEIKFLLHFVKESKQDESGMPNNRFLAERTGGTYSTLKVQPAELEDSGVYFCASSQDRVFAAEQYFGPGTRLTVT.

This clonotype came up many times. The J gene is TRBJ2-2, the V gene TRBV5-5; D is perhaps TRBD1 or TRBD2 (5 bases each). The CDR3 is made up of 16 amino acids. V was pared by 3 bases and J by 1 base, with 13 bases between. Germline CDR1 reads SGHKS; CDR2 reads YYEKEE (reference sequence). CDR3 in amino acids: CASSSLGDQNTGELFF. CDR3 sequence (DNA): TGTGCCAGCAGCTCCCTAGGGGACCAGAACACCGGGGAGCTGTTTTTT.

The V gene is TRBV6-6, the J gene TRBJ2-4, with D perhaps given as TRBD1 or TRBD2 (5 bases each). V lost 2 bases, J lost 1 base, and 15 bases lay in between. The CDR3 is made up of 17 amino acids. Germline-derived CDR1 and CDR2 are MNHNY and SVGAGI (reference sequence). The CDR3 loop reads CASSYRAGPGAKNIQYF. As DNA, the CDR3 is TGTGCCAGCAGTTACCGTGCAGGGCCGGGGGCCAAAAACATTCAGTACTTC.

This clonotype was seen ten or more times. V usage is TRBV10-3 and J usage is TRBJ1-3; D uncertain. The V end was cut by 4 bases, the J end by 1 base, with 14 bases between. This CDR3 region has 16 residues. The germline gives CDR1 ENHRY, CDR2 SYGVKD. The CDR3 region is CAISASGPASGNTIYF. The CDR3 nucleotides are TGTGCCATCAGTGCCTCCGGGCCGGCTTCTGGAAACACCATATATTTT.

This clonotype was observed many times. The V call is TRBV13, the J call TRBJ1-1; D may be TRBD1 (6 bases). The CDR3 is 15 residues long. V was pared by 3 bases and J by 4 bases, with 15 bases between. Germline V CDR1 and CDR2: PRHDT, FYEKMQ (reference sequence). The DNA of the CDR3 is TGTGCCAGCAGCTTTATAACGAAAGGGGGCACTGAAGCTTTCTTT. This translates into CASSFITKGGTEAFF.

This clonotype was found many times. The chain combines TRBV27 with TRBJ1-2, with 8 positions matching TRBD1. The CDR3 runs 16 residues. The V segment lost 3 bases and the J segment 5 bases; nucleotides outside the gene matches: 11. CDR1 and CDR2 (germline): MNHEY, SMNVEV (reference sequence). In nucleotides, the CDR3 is TGTGCCAGCAGTTTTCAAGTTGACAGGGGCATGTATGGCTACACCTTC. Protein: CASSFQVDRGMYGYTF.

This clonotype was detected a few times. In DNA, the CDR3 is TGTGCCAGTAAGGGACTTTACTCTGGAAACACCATATATTTT. It translates to CASKGLYSGNTIYF. The chain employs TRBV6-5 and TRBJ1-3, with TRBD1 as a possible D gene (5 bases). The CDR3 is 14 amino acids. Germline values: CDR1 MNHEY, CDR2 SVGAGI. V shed 9 bases and J shed 0 bases, with 12 bases lying between them.

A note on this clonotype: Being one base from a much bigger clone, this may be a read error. This chain's CDR3 is CASISDSFDEQYF. Here the CDR3 DNA reads TGTGCCAGCATTTCGGACAGTTTCGATGAGCAGTACTTC. The V and J genes are TRBV12-3 or TRBV12-4 and TRBJ2-1, with D perhaps TRBD1 (6 bases). Near its end, the DNA agrees better with TRBJ2-7, so the J call may be wrong. This CDR3 spans 13 amino acids.

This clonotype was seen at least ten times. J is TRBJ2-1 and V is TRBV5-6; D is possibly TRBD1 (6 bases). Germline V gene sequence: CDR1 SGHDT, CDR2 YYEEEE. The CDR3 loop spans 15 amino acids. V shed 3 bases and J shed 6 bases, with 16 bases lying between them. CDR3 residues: CASSSGTYWGNEQFF. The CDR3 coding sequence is TGTGCCAGCAGCTCCGGGACATACTGGGGCAATGAGCAGTTCTTC.